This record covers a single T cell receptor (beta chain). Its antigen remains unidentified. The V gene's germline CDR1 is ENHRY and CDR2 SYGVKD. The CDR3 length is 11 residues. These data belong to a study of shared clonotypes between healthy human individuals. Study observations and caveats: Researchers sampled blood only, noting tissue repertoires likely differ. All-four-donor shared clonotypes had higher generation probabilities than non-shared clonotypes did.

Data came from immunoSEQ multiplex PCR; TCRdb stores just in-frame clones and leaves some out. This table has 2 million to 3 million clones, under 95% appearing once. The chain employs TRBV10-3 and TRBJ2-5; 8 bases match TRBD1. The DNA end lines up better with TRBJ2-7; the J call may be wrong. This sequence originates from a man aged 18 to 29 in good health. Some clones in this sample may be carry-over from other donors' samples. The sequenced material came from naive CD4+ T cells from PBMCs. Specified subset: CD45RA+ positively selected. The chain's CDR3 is CAIGQGYEQYF. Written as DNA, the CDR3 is TGTGCCATCGGACAGGGTTACGAGCAGTACTTC.